This T cell receptor beta chain was recovered during a study of T cell changes during pregnancy in multiple sclerosis (dated by TCRdb to between 2019 and 2020). Study-level background: The study looked at changes in the T cell repertoire across pregnancy in women with multiple sclerosis.

Turning to this clone: Its binding antigen is unknown. No much larger clone is present one base from it, and per-base qualities are unavailable.

Libraries were constructed by the immunoSEQ multiplex PCR assay. The immuneACCESS repertoire file appears here via TCRdb, limited to in-frame rearrangements. These files lack a portion of the clones; in checked studies, under half of the deficit traces to unresolved V genes, and the cause of the others is not known. The table for this sample lists 110,000 or so clones; approximately 93% of them were counted only once. Roughly 6.2% of the sample rests with the top ten. The junction shows trimming of 3 bases on V and 4 bases on J, and the gene matches do not reach 6 bases of it. Its CDR3 holds 14 amino acids, cysteine through phenylalanine. Only the CDR3 part of the read is kept: 42 bases, read in frame from the first base. From the germline V gene (reference sequence), CDR1 is GTSNPN and CDR2 is SVGIG.

The receptor was derived from a female donor with multiple sclerosis, enrolled in a pregnancy study. The sample here was peripheral blood, taken before pregnancy. The rearranged segments are TRBV30 and TRBJ1-1; TRBD1 agrees with 9 junctional bases. The CDR3 reads CAWSKGQGSTEAFF. The DNA reads as follows: TGTGCCTGGAGCAAGGGACAGGGAAGCACTGAAGCTTTCTTT. Supplemented by the reference TRBV30 and TRBJ1-1 proteins around the CDR3, the complete variable domain is SQTIHQWPATLVQPVGSPLSLECTVEGTSNPNLYWYRQAAGRGLQLLFYSVGIGQISSEVPQNLSASRPQDRQFILSSKKLLLSDSGFYLCAWSKGQGSTEAFFGQGTRLTVV.